This T cell receptor beta chain was observed in a study of graft-versus-host responses after intestinal transplantation (dated by TCRdb to the early 2020s). A note on the overall study: The transplants that recipients got were multivisceral, liver-intestinal, or isolated intestinal. To identify alloreactive clones, pre-transplant mixed lymphocyte reaction products were sequenced and then compared with unstimulated pre-transplant donor and recipient T cells. Donor T cell macrochimerism was defined as a peak of at least 4% donor T cells among recipient peripheral blood mononuclear cells. Instead of going to the commercial service, samples from a few later patients were sequenced in-house on an Illumina MiSeq and processed with MiXCR. The cohort enrolled under 25 intestinal transplant recipients including one retransplant, and a few patients lacking pretransplant specimens were excluded. Every recipient was given anti-thymocyte globulin induction, then maintenance tacrolimus and steroids for around three years. After intestinal transplantation, graft-versus-host and host-versus-graft alloreactive T cell clones in the graft, circulation and bone marrow were tracked using bulk TCR-beta CDR3 sequencing. Study-level results and caveats: The relatively low number and heterogeneity of intestinal transplant patients limited the conclusions. GvH clones turned up in recipient bone marrow, with some appearing earlier in ileal mucosa or blood, a pattern consistent with an intestinal mucosal origin. Peak levels of circulating GvH clones were associated with declines in HvG clones early after transplant. Patients with donor T cell macrochimerism had high GvH to HvG T cell clonal ratios in their allografts.

In the case of this clone: Its antigen remains undetermined. Base-call qualities are not available, and no considerably larger clone is one nucleotide away.

Blood samples were collected up to 4 times in the first month after transplant and then at least monthly when available. The germline V gene encodes CDR1 SGHTA and CDR2 FQGTGA. Compared with germline, V lacks 2 bases and J lacks 7 bases; bases without a gene match: 12. The CDR3 contains 16 residues, cysteine and phenylalanine counted. Here the CDR3 DNA is all that survives: 48 bases in frame from base 1. Library prep was done by the immunoSEQ multiplex PCR assay. High-throughput TCR-beta CDR3 sequencing of genomic DNA from most patients was performed by Adaptive Biotechnologies. The authors processed their data as follows. TCR sequencing data were retrieved from Adaptive's ImmunoSEQ software for 15 to 20 patients, whereas three other patients were processed with MiXCR and VDJtools. Because the origin of CDR3 nucleotide sequences shared between donor and recipient could not be assigned, those sequences were removed. Alloreactive clones required at least 2-fold expansion over unstimulated cells and minimum CFSE-low frequency of 0.002% (template counts) or 0.001% (read counts). A clone was considered mappable if detected in the sequenced pre-transplant spleen, lymph node, or MLR CFSE-low populations of the donor or recipient. The cumulative frequency of alloreactive clones was calculated as a percentage of all sequences, weighted by copy number. TCRdb's version of the immuneACCESS table is confined to in-frame rearrangements and falls short of the full clone set. An unresolved V gene accounts for under half of the shortfall where checked; the remainder is of unknown origin. Clone size and the V and J calls come from that table; the DNA yielded D and trimming. The sample table records under 45,000 clones; roughly nine tenths of these occur just once. The biggest ten clones account for roughly 7.1% of the sample.

This clonotype was obtained from a human patient who received an intestinal transplant, so some T cells may come from the graft donor. The sample was PBMCs, taken roughly 270 days after transplant. The chain employs TRBV7-3 and TRBJ2-7; 9 junctional bases match TRBD1. The DNA reads as follows: TGTGCCAGCAGCTTAGTTTCGACAGGGGGTGCGGGAGAGCAGTACTTC. Translated, it gives CASSLVSTGGAGEQYF.